The 4 T cell receptor beta chains listed next were all sequenced from one sample in a study of human T cells and chemical hapten exposure. TCRdb passed the 5' RACE reads through MiXCR, listing each CDR3 protein once. The top ten hold approximately 2.6% of the sample, which has under 150,000 distinct CDR3 sequences, approximately 20% seen once. The study extracted total RNA from unfractionated whole blood. These TCRs come from a human donor in good health.

The chain joins TRBV27 to TRBJ1-4; D is ambiguous. CDR1 MNHEY and CDR2 SMNVEV come from the germline V gene (reference sequence). The CDR3 consists of 13 residues. Trimming removed 6 bases from V and 7 bases from J, with 12 bases in between. The CDR3 DNA reads TGTGCCAGCAGCTTGAGTTATGGTGAAAAACTGTTTTTT. It codes for CASSLSYGEKLFF.

The chain uses TRBV12-3 or TRBV12-4 and TRBJ1-5; D might be TRBD1 (5 bases). This CDR3 contains 14 residues. V lost 0 bases, J lost 4 bases, and 7 bases lay in between. The CDR3 sequence is CASSLAGENQPQHF. The CDR3 coding sequence is TGTGCCAGCAGTTTAGCGGGGGAAAATCAGCCCCAGCATTTT.

The gene calls are TRBV25-1 and TRBJ1-6; D gene uncertain. Germline V lookup: CDR1 MGHDK, CDR2 SYGVNS. The germline V and J ends were trimmed by 5 bases and 5 bases, with 10 bases remaining between them. This CDR3 has 14 amino acids. The CDR3 sequence: CASSWARDNSPLHF. The CDR3 bases are TGTGCCAGCAGTTGGGCGCGGGATAATTCACCCCTCCACTTT.

This clonotype appeared a few times. The rearrangement uses TRBV29-1 and TRBJ2-1; 14 positions match TRBD2. Germline CDR1 SQVTM, CDR2 ANQGSEA. This CDR3 has 14 residues. After removal of 6 bases from V and 7 bases from J, the junction contained 5 bases not matched to a gene. CDR3 loop: CSVPGLAGVNEQFF. The CDR3 region has the DNA TGCAGCGTGCCGGGACTAGCGGGAGTAAATGAGCAGTTCTTC.